This T cell receptor beta chain was identified during a study of blood T cell repertoires in COVID-19. After removal of 0 bases from V and 1 base from J, the junction contained 2 bases not matched to a gene. Germline assignment: CDR1 SGHRS and CDR2 YFSETQ. CDR3 size: 15 residues. While infection was still active, Seattle patients were enrolled and then followed longitudinally. The repertoire was sequenced with immunoSEQ multiplex PCR; TCRdb's copy has only in-frame clones and lacks some. This sample has some 57,000 clones, with 82% found just once. This sequence joins TRBV5-1 and TRBJ1-1, with 8 positions matching TRBD1. Sequenced sample: peripheral blood. The sequence derives from a man aged 80 or over with COVID-19, enrolled during active disease. The CDR3 DNA reads as TGCGCCAGCAGCTTGGGAGGGACAGGGAACACTGAAGCTTTCTTT. This encodes CASSLGGTGNTEAFF.